The next 25 T cell receptor beta chains were all read from a single sample in a study of early T cells in non-severe SARS-CoV-2 infection. Each CDR3 protein is one row after TCRdb ran MiXCR on the 5' RACE reads. Seen here are tens of thousands of distinct CDR3 sequences, roughly 9.2% observed once, and the top ten hold around 4.2%. The sample comprised whole blood. Every receptor here comes from an adult who was a healthcare worker with PCR-confirmed SARS-CoV-2 infection or an uninfected control (not recorded which).

This clonotype was detected many times. V is TRBV20-1 and J is TRBJ2-1; 7 bases match TRBD2. This CDR3 comprises 15 residues. V shed 6 bases, J shed 7 bases, and the junction held 15 bases outside the gene matches. Germline values: CDR1 DFQATT, CDR2 SNEGSKA (reference sequence). The CDR3 here is CSATKRDYPWNEQFF. The CDR3 nucleotides are TGCAGTGCGACCAAACGGGACTACCCGTGGAATGAGCAGTTCTTC.

This clonotype was counted at least ten times. V is TRBV10-1 and J is TRBJ2-7, with 10 nucleotides matching TRBD1. With 0 bases clipped from V and 7 bases from J, the junction kept 6 bases outside the gene matches. The germline gives CDR1 WNHNN, CDR2 SYGVQD (reference sequence). CDR3 length: 15 amino acids. CDR3 coding DNA: TGCGCCAGCAGTGAGTCTAGGGACAGGGGACGGGAGCAGTACTTC. Translated, it gives CASSESRDRGREQYF.

This clonotype turned up a few times. J is TRBJ1-4 and V is TRBV19; D is unresolved. V lost 7 bases, J lost 2 bases, and 8 bases lay in between. This CDR3 is built from 13 residues. Per germline, CDR1 LNHDA and CDR2 SQIVND (reference sequence). CDR3 nucleotides: TGTGCCAGTAACCCTGGGACTAATGAAAAACTGTTTTTT. Protein product: CASNPGTNEKLFF.

This clonotype was counted many times. This chain links TRBV29-1 with TRBJ1-1; 9 bases are shared with TRBD1. Germline lookup yields CDR1 SQVTM and CDR2 ANQGSEA. J gave up 4 bases and V 2 bases, and 5 bases lay outside the gene matches. This CDR3 has 14 amino acids. In DNA form, the CDR3 reads TGCAGCGTTGAACCGACAGGGGGAGGCACTGAAGCTTTCTTT. Protein product: CSVEPTGGGTEAFF. The variable domain in full, completed from reference TRBV29-1 and TRBJ1-1, reads SAVISQKPSRDICQRGTSLTIQCQVDSQVTMMFWYRQQPGQSLTLIATANQGSEATYESGFVIDKFPISRPNLTFSTLTVSNMSPEDSSIYLCSVEPTGGGTEAFFGQGTRLTVV.

In its sample, this clonotype was seen many times. V gene TRBV7-6 combines with J gene TRBJ2-2, with D perhaps TRBD2 (5 bases). V was clipped by 5 bases and J by 5 bases, with 15 bases between them. The CDR3 runs 15 residues. The germline V gene encodes CDR1 SGHVS and CDR2 FNYEAQ. CDR3 in amino acids: CASSPRRLGTGELFF. DNA of the CDR3: TGTGCCAGCAGCCCCCGGAGGCTGGGGACCGGGGAGCTGTTTTTT.

This rearrangement joins TRBV6-5 to TRBJ2-6; maybe TRBD1 (6 bases). In germline, CDR1 is MNHEY, CDR2 SVGAGI. V shed 5 bases and J shed 1 base, with 9 bases lying between them. This CDR3 is built from 15 residues. The DNA of the CDR3 is TGTGCCAGCAGTCGGGACATATCTGGGGCCAACGTCCTGACTTTC. This codes for CASSRDISGANVLTF.

The gene calls are TRBV7-2 and TRBJ2-3, with D hard to call. Germline CDR1 SGHTA, CDR2 FQGNSA. The CDR3 extends over 14 amino acids. Trimming cost V 4 bases and J 3 bases, with 11 bases left between them. The CDR3 protein is CASSSPHPTDTQYF. The CDR3 coding sequence is TGTGCCAGCAGCTCCCCCCACCCGACAGATACGCAGTATTTT.

The sample holds many counts of this clonotype. This chain joins TRBV5-1 and TRBJ1-1, with D unclear. Per the germline V gene, CDR1 is SGHRS and CDR2 is YFSETQ. V was shortened by 1 base and J by 1 base, with 5 bases between the two germline ends. CDR3 size: 13 residues. The CDR3 reads CASSLNKNTEAFF. CDR3 in DNA: TGCGCCAGCAGCTTGAACAAGAACACTGAAGCTTTCTTT.

This clonotype has ten or more counts. The rearrangement links TRBV6-5 to TRBJ2-1; TRBD2 agrees at 10 bases. V shed 2 bases, J shed 5 bases, and the junction held 0 bases outside the gene matches. Germline CDR1 is MNHEY and CDR2 is SVGAGI. This CDR3 has 14 amino acids. The DNA of the CDR3 is TGTGCCAGCAGTTACCTAGCGGGAGACAATGAGCAGTTCTTC. Its translation: CASSYLAGDNEQFF.

This sequence joins TRBV24-1 and TRBJ2-3; TRBD1 matches at 8 bases. The CDR3 consists of 17 residues. CDR1 and CDR2 (germline): KGHDR, SFDVKD. Losses at the gene ends were 0 bases for V and 1 base for J; bases not matched to a gene: 5. CDR3 DNA sequence: TGTGCCACCAGTGATTTGGCAGGGGGCTCTGGCACAGATACGCAGTATTTT. The encoded protein is CATSDLAGGSGTDTQYF.

There are many counts of this clonotype. The chain joins TRBV13 to TRBJ1-4; 9 bases align to TRBD1. Germline V gene data show CDR1 as PRHDT and CDR2 as FYEKMQ (reference sequence). The CDR3 length is 15 residues. J gave up 7 bases and V 6 bases, and 9 bases lay outside the gene matches. In DNA, the CDR3 is TGTGCCAGCAGACCAGGGGGGACAGGGACTGAAAAACTGTTTTTT. This encodes CASRPGGTGTEKLFF.

At least ten counts were recorded for this clonotype. V and J are TRBV29-1 and TRBJ2-5, with 7 bases identical to TRBD1. Germline V CDR1 and CDR2: SQVTM, ANQGSEA. J gave up 5 bases and V 6 bases, and 12 bases lay outside the gene matches. The CDR3 sequence is 14 residues long. CDR3 DNA sequence: TGCAGCGTAGTGAACTACAGGGGAGCGGAGACCCAGTACTTC. As protein: CSVVNYRGAETQYF.

Ten or more counts support this clonotype. This chain links TRBV6-6 with TRBJ2-7, with 9 bases matching TRBD1. The CDR3 runs to 15 residues. V was pared by 2 bases and J by 5 bases, with 7 bases of the junction left unmatched. CDR1 and CDR2 (germline): MNHNY, SVGAGI (reference sequence). CDR3 in amino acids: CASSYPDRGFDEQYF. CDR3 DNA sequence: TGTGCCAGCAGTTACCCTGACAGGGGGTTCGACGAGCAGTACTTC.

The sample holds many counts of this clonotype. V and J are TRBV11-2 and TRBJ2-4; 8 bases match TRBD1. Germline V CDR1 and CDR2: SGHAT, FQNNGV. The CDR3 runs to 15 residues. Trimming took 5 bases from V and 4 from J; bases not matched to a gene: 7. The CDR3 reads CASSTNRGRKNIQYF. DNA for the CDR3: TGTGCCAGCAGCACAAACAGGGGGAGGAAAAACATTCAGTACTTC. The variable domain in full, with the rest retrieved from reference TRBV11-2 and TRBJ2-4, is EAGVAQSPRYKIIEKRQSVAFWCNPISGHATLYWYQQILGQGPKLLIQFQNNGVVDDSQLPKDRFSAERLKGVDSTLKIQPAKLEDSAVYLCASSTNRGRKNIQYFGAGTRLSVL.

The chain couples TRBV4-1 to TRBJ2-1, with D perhaps TRBD1 (5 bases). Germline loops: CDR1 MGHRA, CDR2 YSYEKL. CDR3 length: 15 amino acids. V was shortened by 0 bases and J by 4 bases, with 10 bases between the two germline ends. CDR3 loop: CASSQEETVYNEQFF. CDR3 bases: TGCGCCAGCAGCCAAGAAGAGACAGTTTACAATGAGCAGTTCTTC.

As for this clonotype: A read error may be the cause here, since a much bigger clone is one base away. V is TRBV20-1 and J is TRBJ1-1, with TRBD1 matching 8 bases. CDR1 is DFQATT, CDR2 SNEGSKA, per germline (reference sequence). This CDR3 is built from 14 residues. Germline trimming cut 5 bases from V and 3 bases from J; bases unmatched to any gene: 8. This chain's CDR3 is CSAPRDRSDTEAFF. DNA of the CDR3: TGCAGTGCTCCAAGGGACAGGTCGGACACTGAAGCTTTCTTT.

This clonotype was observed many times. This chain connects TRBV5-4 to TRBJ1-1; 7 nucleotides match TRBD1. CDR3 length: 17 residues. Per the germline V gene, CDR1 is SGHNT and CDR2 is YYREEE (reference sequence). Trimming removed 4 bases from V and 6 bases from J; junction bases left unmatched: 18. CDR3 DNA: TGTGCCAGCAGCCCATCTGGAAGGGGGCGCGGTTACGCTGAAGCTTTCTTT. Encoded protein: CASSPSGRGRGYAEAFF.

The sample holds many counts of this clonotype. The chain uses TRBV18 and TRBJ2-1, with D perhaps TRBD2 (5 bases). This CDR3 has 15 residues. V was shortened by 0 bases and J by 6 bases, with 12 bases between the two germline ends. The germline V gene has CDR1 KGHSH and CDR2 LQKENI. The CDR3 sequence: CASSPPSSAANEQFF. As DNA, the CDR3 is TGTGCCAGCTCACCACCGAGTAGCGCGGCCAATGAGCAGTTCTTC.

This clonotype was recorded at least ten times. V gene TRBV20-1 combines with J gene TRBJ2-5; D call uncertain. The CDR3 covers 12 residues. The germline gives CDR1 DFQATT, CDR2 SNEGSKA (reference sequence). The V and J ends lost 7 bases and 8 bases respectively, with 17 bases between them. The chain's CDR3 is CSVPREEGTQYF. DNA for the CDR3: TGCAGTGTCCCGAGAGAAGAAGGAACCCAGTACTTC.

This clonotype has ten or more counts. The chain employs TRBV11-2 and TRBJ2-7, with D perhaps TRBD1 (5 bases). Trimming pared 4 bases from V and 2 bases from J, leaving 9 bases between. Germline CDR1 and CDR2: SGHAT and FQNNGV. The CDR3 is 13 amino acids. The CDR3 loop reads CASSYDSTYEQYF. The CDR3 nucleotides read TGTGCCAGCAGCTATGACAGTACCTACGAGCAGTACTTC.

This clonotype was counted many times. The V gene is TRBV12-3 or TRBV12-4, the J gene TRBJ2-5, with D possibly TRBD1 on 5 matching bases. The CDR3 totals 15 residues. Trimming shortened V by 7 bases and J by 2 bases, and 17 bases separated the two germline ends. The CDR3 DNA follows: TGTGCCAGCACGCCGACAGAGACCCGACAAGAGACCCAGTACTTC. This codes for CASTPTETRQETQYF.

In this sample, this clonotype turned up many times. V is TRBV29-1 and J is TRBJ1-1; the D is unclear. This CDR3 contains 15 residues. The V gene lost 2 bases and the J gene lost 1 base, with 14 bases spanning the gap. Germline values: CDR1 SQVTM, CDR2 ANQGSEA. CDR3 sequence: CSVEKWAQKNTEAFF. The DNA of the CDR3 is TGCAGCGTTGAAAAGTGGGCCCAAAAGAACACTGAAGCTTTCTTT. Full variable domain (remainder filled in from reference TRBV29-1 and TRBJ1-1): SAVISQKPSRDICQRGTSLTIQCQVDSQVTMMFWYRQQPGQSLTLIATANQGSEATYESGFVIDKFPISRPNLTFSTLTVSNMSPEDSSIYLCSVEKWAQKNTEAFFGQGTRLTVV.

In its sample, this clonotype was seen many times. Here the CDR3 reads CASSLIGLADEQYF. The DNA of the CDR3 is TGTGCCAGCAGCTTAATTGGACTAGCGGACGAGCAGTACTTC. This sequence joins TRBV7-2 and TRBJ2-7, with 10 bases identical to TRBD2. Trimming removed 2 bases from V and 5 bases from J; junction bases left unmatched: 3. This CDR3 comprises 14 residues. The germline V gene has CDR1 SGHTA and CDR2 FQGNSA.

This clonotype was seen many times. The rearrangement joins TRBV6-1 to TRBJ2-3; 9 nucleotides agree with TRBD2. The CDR3 totals 16 residues. The trim removed 4 bases at V and 2 bases at J, leaving 7 bases unmatched. CDR1 and CDR2 from the germline V gene are MNHNS and SASEGT. The CDR3 DNA reads as TGTGCCAGCAGTGTCCAAGCGGGAGGATTCACAGATACGCAGTATTTT. It encodes CASSVQAGGFTDTQYF.

In its sample, this clonotype was seen many times. CDR3 nucleotides: TGTGCCATAACAGGGGGGGACATTCAGTACTTC. It codes for CAITGGDIQYF. The rearrangement links TRBV6-1 to TRBJ2-4; D possibly corresponds to TRBD1 (8 bases). CDR3 length equals 11 residues. V lost 10 bases and J lost 8, with 12 bases in between. Germline V CDR1 and CDR2: MNHNS, SASEGT.